One sample yielded the 26 T cell receptor beta chains listed below, sequenced in a study of breast tumors, draining lymph nodes, adjacent tissues. Breast cancer patients provided tissue from their axillary draining lymph nodes. TCRdb re-called the multiplex PCR reads with MiXCR, one entry per CDR3 protein. The sample lists a few hundred thousand distinct CDR3 sequences; less than 45% were seen once. The sample was axillary lymph node tissue. These receptors all come from a female donor with breast cancer. Some clones in this sample may be carry-over from other donors' samples.

This rearrangement joins TRBV7-3 to TRBJ2-7, with 8 bases identical to TRBD2. V trimming: 4 bases; J trimming: 9 bases; junction bases outside the gene matches: 14. The CDR3 covers 15 residues. Germline CDR1 SGHTA, CDR2 FQGTGA. Written as DNA, the CDR3 is TGTGCCAGCAGCTCGGGTACGGTAGCGGGAAGAGGGCAGTACTTC. Translating it yields CASSSGTVAGRGQYF. The full variable domain, rest sourced from reference TRBV7-3 and TRBJ2-7, is GAGVSQTPSNKVTEKGKYVELRCDPISGHTALYWYRQSLGQGPEFLIYFQGTGAADDSGLPNDRFFAVRPEGSVSTLKIQRTERGDSAVYLCASSSGTVAGRGQYFGPGTRLTVT.

This clonotype came up many times. The V call is TRBV29-1, the J call TRBJ2-7; the D gene is possibly TRBD2 (6 bases). From germline, CDR1 is SQVTM and CDR2 ANQGSEA. V lost 4 bases, J lost 9 bases, and 13 bases lay in between. The CDR3 consists of 11 residues. CDR3: CSVVRGPGQYF. CDR3 DNA: TGCAGCGTTGTGCGGGGCCCCGGGCAGTACTTC.

The sample holds many counts of this clonotype. The chain links TRBV7-2 to TRBJ1-2, with 9 positions matching TRBD1. The germline V gene has CDR1 SGHTA and CDR2 FQGNSA. This CDR3 has 15 residues. The V gene end was trimmed by 5 bases and the J gene end by 0 bases; junction bases not matched to a gene: 4. CDR3 protein: CASSMDRGSNYGYTF. CDR3 DNA sequence: TGTGCCAGCAGCATGGACAGGGGATCTAACTATGGCTACACCTTC.

This clonotype was counted many times. The chain links TRBV7-3 to TRBJ2-7, with D possibly TRBD1 on 5 matching bases. Germline values: CDR1 SGHTA, CDR2 FQGTGA. Trimming took off 5 bases at V and 4 bases at J, with 15 bases between the two ends. The CDR3 spans 14 residues. CDR3 protein: CASSAQGGNYEQYF. The CDR3 nucleotides read TGTGCCAGCAGCGCCCAGGGTGGGAATTACGAGCAGTACTTC.

The genes are TRBV10-3 and TRBJ2-7; D may be TRBD1 or TRBD2 (6 bases each). The germline V gene encodes CDR1 ENHRY and CDR2 SYGVKD. The CDR3 has 10 residues. Trimming stripped 10 bases from V and 11 bases from J, with 15 bases between. The CDR3 spells CATGERGEYF. The CDR3 DNA follows: TGTGCCACTGGAGAGAGGGGGGAGTACTTC.

The chain combines TRBV5-6 with TRBJ2-5; tentative D call: TRBD1 (6 bases). The V gene's germline CDR1 is SGHDT and CDR2 YYEEEE. V was trimmed by 3 bases and J by 5 bases, leaving 20 bases between them. The length of the CDR3 is 16 residues. The CDR3 reads CASSSKLQGPAETQYF. The CDR3 DNA follows: TGTGCCAGCAGCTCGAAACTTCAGGGGCCTGCGGAGACCCAGTACTTC.

In this sample, this clonotype turned up many times. The chain recombines TRBV11-2 with TRBJ2-7; 9 nucleotides align to TRBD2. The V segment lost 8 bases and the J segment 3 bases; nucleotides outside the gene matches: 11. In germline, CDR1 is SGHAT, CDR2 FQNNGV. CDR3 size: 15 residues. The DNA for the CDR3 is TGTGCCAGCTACGACGAAGCGGGAGGAGACTACGAGCAGTACTTC. This sequence encodes CASYDEAGGDYEQYF.

The chain uses TRBV2 and TRBJ2-1, with 10 bases lining up with TRBD1. With V trimmed by 2 bases and J by 10 bases, 5 bases remained unmatched. This CDR3 has 14 amino acids. The germline gives CDR1 SNHLY, CDR2 FYNNEI. The CDR3 loop is CASSERQGAEEQFF. The CDR3 DNA sequence: TGTGCCAGCAGTGAAAGACAGGGGGCTGAGGAGCAGTTCTTC.

This clonotype was recorded many times. The chain has TRBV4-1 and TRBJ2-5, with D unresolved. This CDR3 spans 11 amino acids. CDR1 and CDR2 (germline): MGHRA, YSYEKL. V shed 6 bases and J shed 4 bases, with 6 bases lying between them. In nucleotides, the CDR3 is TGCGCCAGCAGGGGCGGAGAGACCCAGTACTTC. Residues: CASRGGETQYF.

Many counts were recorded for this clonotype. The J gene is TRBJ2-2, the V gene TRBV7-3; D uncertain. The CDR3 runs to 16 residues. Germline assignment: CDR1 SGHTA and CDR2 FQGTGA. V gave up 4 bases and J gave up 1 base, with 13 bases separating them. CDR3 in DNA: TGTGCCAGCAGCTCCTATTTAGGCCAGAACACCGGGGAGCTGTTTTTT. Translating gives CASSSYLGQNTGELFF.

This clonotype was observed many times. A junction end diverges from the germline sequence, so it may reflect a read error. The chain links TRBV7-9 to TRBJ1-2; TRBD1 matches at 9 bases. Germline CDR1 and CDR2: SEHNR and FQNEAQ (reference sequence). The CDR3 spans 15 residues. The CDR3 reads CASSFTGGGDHGYPF. The CDR3 DNA reads as TGTGCCAGCAGCTTCACAGGGGGCGGGGATCATGGCTACCCCTTC.

The gene calls are TRBV4-1 and TRBJ1-5; TRBD1 aligns across 11 bases. The CDR3 consists of 14 residues. V was clipped by 0 bases and J by 16 bases; unmatched bases: 8. CDR1 is MGHRA and CDR2 is YSYEKL in the germline V gene. CDR3 DNA sequence: TGCGCCAGCAGCCAAGATCGCCGGGACAGGGGGTGCCATTTT. Residues: CASSQDRRDRGCHF.

The gene calls are TRBV20-1 and TRBJ2-3; 7 nucleotides agree with TRBD2. This CDR3 has 15 amino acids. The J segment lost 11 bases and the V segment lost 0 bases, leaving 14 bases of the junction unmatched. Per germline, CDR1 DFQATT and CDR2 SNEGSKA (reference sequence). The CDR3 here is CSAREIVAGVNEQYF. The CDR3 region has the DNA TGCAGTGCTAGAGAGATTGTTGCGGGGGTGAATGAGCAGTATTTT.

This clonotype was recorded many times. This chain links TRBV5-1 with TRBJ1-4; D gene unclear. This CDR3 region has 13 residues. Deletions cut 5 bases from V and 0 bases from J, with 5 bases between. Germline CDR1 is SGHRS and CDR2 is YFSETQ. The CDR3 region is CASRGSTNEKLFF. CDR3 in DNA: TGCGCCAGCAGAGGTTCAACTAATGAAAAACTGTTTTTT.

This sequence joins TRBV2 and TRBJ1-1; D unclear. The CDR3 is 13 amino acids. The V end lost 7 bases, the J end lost 0 bases, and 9 bases lay between the germline ends. The germline CDR1 and CDR2 sequences are SNHLY and FYNNEI. The CDR3 is CASTTAMNTEAFF. CDR3 sequence (DNA): TGTGCCAGCACCACAGCAATGAACACTGAAGCTTTCTTT.

This sequence joins TRBV7-9 and TRBJ2-2; no definite D call. CDR1 SEHNR and CDR2 FQNEAQ come from the germline V gene (reference sequence). Trimming took off 2 bases at V and 8 bases at J, with 6 bases between the two ends. The CDR3 covers 12 residues. In DNA, the CDR3 is TGTGCCAGCAGCTTACGCGAGGGGGAGCTGTTTTTT. This translates into CASSLREGELFF.

Turning to this clonotype: This sequence may be a read error, since a much larger clone differs from it by one base. This chain uses TRBV6-6 with TRBJ2-3, with a weak D call TRBD2 (6 bases). CDR3 length: 15 residues. Germline V lookup: CDR1 MNHNY, CDR2 SVGAGI (reference sequence). V was clipped by 9 bases and J by 3 bases, with 19 bases between them. The CDR3: CASRNSSSGTDTQYF. The CDR3 DNA reads TGTGCCAGTCGAAATAGCAGCAGCGGGACAGATACGCAGTATTTT.

The table lists this clonotype with a few counts. This may arise from a read error, as a much more abundant clone is one base away. This CDR3 fails to terminate in the conserved phenylalanine or tryptophan, so it likely reflects a read error. The rearrangement joins TRBV19 to TRBJ2-1, with D perhaps TRBD1 or TRBD2 (5 bases each). This CDR3 contains 16 residues. V dropped 5 bases and J dropped 0 bases, with 14 bases sitting between them. CDR1 is LNHDA, CDR2 SQIVND, per germline (reference sequence). For the CDR3, the DNA is TGTGCCAGTAGTCCTCGGGACGGTAGCTCCTACAATGAGCAGTTCTCC. Encoded protein: CASSPRDGSSYNEQFS.

This clonotype has at least ten counts. The J gene is TRBJ2-1, the V gene TRBV6-1; D not resolved. Germline CDR1 MNHNS, CDR2 SASEGT. V lost 1 base and J lost 11, with 12 bases in between. The CDR3 extends over 13 amino acids. CDR3 in amino acids: CASSEVQAEKQFF. CDR3 coding DNA: TGTGCCAGCAGTGAAGTCCAGGCGGAAAAGCAGTTCTTC.

As concerns this clonotype: With a much larger clone just one base away, this may be a read error. The genes are TRBV29-1 and TRBJ2-3; D not resolved. Trimming pared 0 bases from V and 7 bases from J, leaving 8 bases between. Per germline, CDR1 SQVTM and CDR2 ANQGSEA. The CDR3 is 12 amino acids. The CDR3 sequence: CSVEDTKNTQYF. DNA of the CDR3: TGCAGCGTTGAAGATACAAAGAATACGCAGTATTTT.

The genes are TRBV13 and TRBJ2-4, with 7 bases that match TRBD2. V was clipped by 6 bases and J by 15 bases; unmatched bases: 8. CDR1 is PRHDT and CDR2 is FYEKMQ in the germline V gene (reference sequence). The length of the CDR3 is 11 residues. CDR3 amino acids: CASRWGGDGYF. In nucleotides, the CDR3 is TGTGCCAGCAGGTGGGGAGGGGATGGGTACTTC.

This clonotype was seen at least ten times. CDR3 sequence reads: CSVSLSREGAIETQYF. The CDR3 bases are TGCAGCGTTTCCCTGTCCAGGGAGGGCGCGATTGAGACCCAGTACTTC. This chain uses TRBV29-1 with TRBJ2-5; 7 bases line up with TRBD2. Germline CDR1 SQVTM, CDR2 ANQGSEA. J lost 5 bases, V lost 5 bases, and 17 bases had no gene match. The CDR3 is made up of 16 amino acids.

At least ten counts were recorded for this clonotype. The chain employs TRBV2 and TRBJ2-2, with 8 bases lining up with TRBD2. Germline V gene sequence: CDR1 SNHLY, CDR2 FYNNEI. V was clipped by 8 bases and J by 0 bases; unmatched bases: 2. CDR3 length equals 14 residues. The CDR3 DNA follows: TGTGCCAGCGGAGCGGGAGCGAACACCGGGGAGCTGTTTTTT. It is translated as CASGAGANTGELFF.

This clonotype was recorded at least ten times. This sequence joins TRBV20-1 and TRBJ2-2; TRBD2 matches 8 bases. Germline CDR1 DFQATT, CDR2 SNEGSKA (reference sequence). The CDR3 runs 14 residues. V was pared by 5 bases and J by 5 bases, with 7 bases of the junction left unmatched. In DNA, the CDR3 is TGCAGTGCTGCAGCGGGAGTGGTAACCGGGGAGCTGTTTTTT. This encodes CSAAAGVVTGELFF.

Points on this clonotype: A clone one base away is much larger, so this may be a read error. The J gene is TRBJ1-4, the V gene TRBV20-1, with D possibly matching TRBD1 (6 bases). Germline loops: CDR1 DFQATT, CDR2 SNEGSKA (reference sequence). The V and J ends lost 0 bases and 14 bases respectively, with 25 bases between them. The CDR3 has 16 residues. CDR3 region: CSAREGGSPMVGVLFF. Written as DNA, the CDR3 is TGCAGTGCTAGAGAGGGGGGCTCCCCAATGGTCGGGGTGCTGTTTTTT.

This clonotype has ten or more counts. A much larger clone sits a single nucleotide away, making a read error possible. The V and J genes are TRBV20-1 and TRBJ1-2; D not resolved. The CDR3 covers 12 residues. Germline V CDR1 and CDR2: DFQATT, SNEGSKA (reference sequence). The CDR3 is CSATGQVGGSTF. CDR3 in DNA: TGCAGTGCTACGGGCCAGGTCGGTGGCTCCACCTTC.